Shown below are 12 T cell receptor beta chains from a single sample sequenced in a study of blood T cell repertoires in COVID-19. Using immunoSEQ multiplex PCR, the repertoire was profiled, and TCRdb retains in-frame clones only, with some absent. The profile shows about 210,000 clones, 92% of them singletons. The sequencing sample was made of peripheral blood. The receptors were gathered from a man aged 25-40 years with acute or convalescent COVID-19.

V and J are TRBV19 and TRBJ1-5, with TRBD1 as a possible D gene (6 bases). The CDR3 totals 14 residues. V lost 4 bases and J 3 bases, leaving 10 bases between the germline ends. Germline CDR1 and CDR2: LNHDA and SQIVND (reference sequence). The CDR3 loop reads CASSTGQYNQPQHF. Here the CDR3 DNA reads TGTGCCAGTAGTACCGGACAGTACAATCAGCCCCAGCATTTT.

The rearrangement links TRBV30 to TRBJ2-7; D not certain. Germline-derived CDR1 and CDR2 are GTSNPN and SVGIG (reference sequence). The CDR3 length is 10 residues. The V end lost 6 bases, the J end lost 0 bases, and 3 bases lay between the germline ends. Written as DNA, the CDR3 is TGTGCCTGTTACTCCTACGAGCAGTACTTC. Encoded protein: CACYSYEQYF.

The V and J genes are TRBV3-1 (or the pseudogene TRBV3-2) and TRBJ2-6; tentative D call: TRBD1 (6 bases). The CDR3 extends over 13 amino acids. With 4 bases removed from V and 12 bases from J, the gap between germline ends came to 13 bases. The germline V gene encodes CDR1 LGHDT and CDR2 YNNKEL (reference sequence). The CDR3 loop reads CASSLIQGSVLTF. DNA for the CDR3: TGTGCCAGCAGCCTAATACAGGGATCCGTCCTGACTTTC.

The chain joins TRBV24-1 to TRBJ2-7; the D gene is possibly TRBD1 (6 bases). V dropped 4 bases and J dropped 3 bases, with 15 bases sitting between them. The germline gives CDR1 KGHDR, CDR2 SFDVKD. CDR3 length: 15 residues. The CDR3 loop reads CATSDPARGIYEQYF. CDR3 in DNA: TGTGCCACCAGTGACCCGGCCAGGGGTATCTACGAGCAGTACTTC.

The gene calls are TRBV21-1 and TRBJ2-2; the table's D call, TRBD1, was not checked against the DNA. TRBV21-1 is a listed pseudogene. The length of the CDR3 is 17 residues. CDR3 in amino acids: CASSKNPPKGDTGELFF. As DNA, the CDR3 is TGTGCCAGCAGCAAAAATCCCCCTAAGGGGGACACCGGGGAGCTGTTTTTT.

The chain joins TRBV10-1 to TRBJ2-1, with 7 bases identical to TRBD2. The CDR3 totals 13 residues. CDR1 is WNHNN and CDR2 is SYGVQD in the germline V gene (reference sequence). V trimming: 6 bases; J trimming: 6 bases; junction bases outside the gene matches: 5. CDR3 in amino acids: CASSLGGSNEQFF. The CDR3 DNA sequence: TGCGCCAGCAGCTTGGGCGGGAGCAATGAGCAGTTCTTC.

This clone appeared a single time. The rearrangement links TRBV6-1 to TRBJ1-6; tentative D call: TRBD1 (6 bases). Between the trimmed V and J ends, which lost 4 bases and 5 bases, there was a span of 24 bases. The CDR3 extends over 19 amino acids. CDR1 and CDR2 from the germline V gene are MNHNS and SASEGT. The CDR3 coding sequence is TGTGCCAGCAGTGTCCAGCGCGTGGGGGCTAACCCCCATAATTCACCCCTCCACTTT. Translated, it gives CASSVQRVGANPHNSPLHF.

CDR3 region: CASSVRDSPYTDTQYF. The CDR3, as DNA: TGTGCCAGCAGCGTCCGGGACTCTCCCTACACAGATACGCAGTATTTT. The V and J genes are TRBV3-1 (or the pseudogene TRBV3-2) and TRBJ2-3, with D perhaps TRBD2 (6 bases). CDR3 length: 16 residues. The V end was cut by 5 bases, the J end by 2 bases, with 17 bases between. CDR1 and CDR2 from the germline V gene are LGHDT and YNNKEL (reference sequence).

This clone was found once. This chain connects TRBV10-1 to TRBJ2-5; the D gene is possibly TRBD1 (5 bases). Germline V gene data show CDR1 as WNHNN and CDR2 as SYGVQD (reference sequence). V was trimmed by 3 bases and J by 2 bases, leaving 10 bases between them. This CDR3 spans 14 amino acids. CDR3 bases: TGCGCCAGCAGTGAAACGCAGGGACAAGAGACCCAGTACTTC. Its protein is CASSETQGQETQYF.

The rearrangement joins TRBV30 to TRBJ2-5, with a possible D match to TRBD2 (5 bases). V was trimmed by 1 base and J by 5 bases, leaving 8 bases between them. Germline values: CDR1 GTSNPN, CDR2 SVGIG (reference sequence). This CDR3 comprises 12 residues. The DNA of the CDR3 is TGTGCCTGGAGTGACAGCGGCGAGACCCAGTACTTC. Translating gives CAWSDSGETQYF.

The chain links TRBV10-3 to TRBJ2-7, with no clear D. V shed 8 bases and J shed 3 bases, with 8 bases lying between them. The CDR3 has 11 residues. Per germline, CDR1 ENHRY and CDR2 SYGVKD. The CDR3 bases are TGTGCCATCGCCGCGGACTACGAGCAGTACTTC. Amino acids: CAIAADYEQYF.

CDR3 residues: CASSQGPSGGTIQYF. CDR3 DNA sequence: TGCGCCAGCAGCCAAGGGCCCTCGGGGGGGACCATTCAGTACTTC. This rearrangement joins TRBV4-1 to TRBJ2-4, with 8 bases identical to TRBD2. CDR1 is MGHRA, CDR2 YSYEKL, per germline. The CDR3 contains 15 residues. V lost 1 base and J lost 9; bases outside the gene matches: 8.